Sequencing of this T cell receptor (beta chain) was carried out in a study of control samples from healthy donors and cancer patients. Clones were read by immunoSEQ multiplex PCR, and TCRdb kept only the in-frame ones, dropping some. The sample holds about 86,000 clones, 85% to 90% seen once. This CDR3 has 11 amino acids. The V and J ends lost 5 bases and 9 bases respectively, with 8 bases between them. The germline CDR1 and CDR2 sequences are SGHTA and FQGTGA. The receptor was isolated from a woman between 50 and 59 years old with colorectal cancer. The chain combines TRBV7-3 with TRBJ2-1; D is possibly TRBD2 (5 bases). The sequenced material came from PBMCs. In DNA form, the CDR3 reads TGTGCCAGCAGCGAGGGCGGTGAGCAGTTCTTC. Encoded protein: CASSEGGEQFF.